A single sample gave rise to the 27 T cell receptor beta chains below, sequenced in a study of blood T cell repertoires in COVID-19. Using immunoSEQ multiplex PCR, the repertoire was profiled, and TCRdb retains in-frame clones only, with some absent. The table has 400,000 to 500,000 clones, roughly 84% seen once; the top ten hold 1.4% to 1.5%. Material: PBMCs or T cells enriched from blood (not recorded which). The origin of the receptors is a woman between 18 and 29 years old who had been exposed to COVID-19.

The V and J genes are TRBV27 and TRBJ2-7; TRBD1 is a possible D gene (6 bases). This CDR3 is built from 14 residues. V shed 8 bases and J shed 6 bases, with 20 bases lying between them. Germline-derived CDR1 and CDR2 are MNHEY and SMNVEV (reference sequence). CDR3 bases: TGTGCCAGCGGATTGGGGACACCTCACGGCGAGCAGTACTTC. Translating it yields CASGLGTPHGEQYF.

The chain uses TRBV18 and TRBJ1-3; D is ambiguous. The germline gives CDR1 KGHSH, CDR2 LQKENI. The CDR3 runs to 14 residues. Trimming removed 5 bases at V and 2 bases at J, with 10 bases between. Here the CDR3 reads CASSTTSTGNTIYF. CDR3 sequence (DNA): TGTGCCAGCTCAACAACCTCGACTGGAAACACCATATATTTT.

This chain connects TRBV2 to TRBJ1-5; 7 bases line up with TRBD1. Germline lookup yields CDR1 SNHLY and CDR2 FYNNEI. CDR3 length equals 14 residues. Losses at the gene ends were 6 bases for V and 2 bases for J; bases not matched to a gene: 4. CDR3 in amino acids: CASSRTGGNQPQHF. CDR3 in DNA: TGTGCCAGCAGCCGAACAGGGGGCAATCAGCCCCAGCATTTT.

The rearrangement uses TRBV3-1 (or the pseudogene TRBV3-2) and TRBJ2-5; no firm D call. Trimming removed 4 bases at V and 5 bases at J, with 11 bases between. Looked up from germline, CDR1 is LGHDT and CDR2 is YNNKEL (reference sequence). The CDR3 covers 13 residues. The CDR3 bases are TGTGCCAGCAGCCGTACTATCGGGGAGACCCAGTACTTC. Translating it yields CASSRTIGETQYF.

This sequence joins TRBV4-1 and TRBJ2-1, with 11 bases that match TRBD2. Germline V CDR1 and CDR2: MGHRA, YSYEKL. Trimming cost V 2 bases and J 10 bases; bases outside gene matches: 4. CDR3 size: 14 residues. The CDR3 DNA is TGCGCCAGCAGCCAACTGGGACTAGCGGCGGAGCAGTTCTTC. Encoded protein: CASSQLGLAAEQFF.

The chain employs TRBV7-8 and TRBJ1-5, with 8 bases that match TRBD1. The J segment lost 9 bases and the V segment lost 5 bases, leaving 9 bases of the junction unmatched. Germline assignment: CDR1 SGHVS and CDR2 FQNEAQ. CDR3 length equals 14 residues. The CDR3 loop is CASSPDRVWGPQHF. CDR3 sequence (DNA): TGTGCCAGCAGCCCGGACAGGGTTTGGGGGCCCCAGCATTTT.

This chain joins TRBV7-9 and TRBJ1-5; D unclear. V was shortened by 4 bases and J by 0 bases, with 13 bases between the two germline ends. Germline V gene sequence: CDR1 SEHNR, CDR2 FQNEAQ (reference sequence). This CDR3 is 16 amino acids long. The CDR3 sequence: CASSSSAVPSNQPQHF. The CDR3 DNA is TGTGCCAGCAGCTCCTCCGCAGTGCCTAGCAATCAGCCCCAGCATTTT.

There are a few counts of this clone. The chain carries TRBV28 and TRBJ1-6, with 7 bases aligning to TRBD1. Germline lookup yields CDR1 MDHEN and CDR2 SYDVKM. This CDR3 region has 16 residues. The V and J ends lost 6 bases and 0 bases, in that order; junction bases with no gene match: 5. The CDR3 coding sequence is TGTGCCAGCAGACCAGGGGGTGTCTCCTATAATTCACCCCTCCACTTT. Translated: CASRPGGVSYNSPLHF.

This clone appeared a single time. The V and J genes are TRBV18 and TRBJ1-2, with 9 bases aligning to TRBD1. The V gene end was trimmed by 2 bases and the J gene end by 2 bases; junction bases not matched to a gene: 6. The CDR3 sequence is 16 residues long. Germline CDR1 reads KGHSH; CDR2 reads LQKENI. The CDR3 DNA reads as TGTGCCAGCTCACCAGGGGACAGGGTCTCCAACTATGGCTACACCTTC. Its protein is CASSPGDRVSNYGYTF.

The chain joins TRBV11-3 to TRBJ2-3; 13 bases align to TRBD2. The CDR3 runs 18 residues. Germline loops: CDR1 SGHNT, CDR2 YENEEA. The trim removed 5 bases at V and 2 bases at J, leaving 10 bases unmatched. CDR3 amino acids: CASSTSGGAGFFTDTQYF. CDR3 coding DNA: TGTGCCAGCAGCACTAGCGGGGGGGCCGGCTTCTTCACAGATACGCAGTATTTT.

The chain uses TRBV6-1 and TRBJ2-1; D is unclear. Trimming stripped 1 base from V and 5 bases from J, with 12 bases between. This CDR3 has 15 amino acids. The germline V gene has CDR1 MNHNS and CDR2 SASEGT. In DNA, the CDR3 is TGTGCCAGCAGTGAAGGCCGTTCGAACAACAATGAGCAGTTCTTC. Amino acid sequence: CASSEGRSNNNEQFF.

This CDR3 is CASSLFQLAGGPSSYNEQFF. The CDR3 DNA follows: TGTGCCAGCAGCCTTTTCCAACTAGCGGGAGGACCGAGCTCCTACAATGAGCAGTTCTTC. V is TRBV3-1 (or the pseudogene TRBV3-2) and J is TRBJ2-1, with 12 positions matching TRBD2. Trimming cost V 4 bases and J 0 bases; bases outside gene matches: 13. The CDR3 consists of 20 residues. Per germline, CDR1 LGHDT and CDR2 YNNKEL (reference sequence).

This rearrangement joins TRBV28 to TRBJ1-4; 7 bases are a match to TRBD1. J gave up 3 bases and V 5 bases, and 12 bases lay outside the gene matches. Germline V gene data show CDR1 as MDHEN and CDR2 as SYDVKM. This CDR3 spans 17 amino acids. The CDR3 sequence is CASSPLPDRASNEKLFF. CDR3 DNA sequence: TGTGCCAGCAGTCCACTCCCCGACAGGGCTTCTAATGAAAAACTGTTTTTT.

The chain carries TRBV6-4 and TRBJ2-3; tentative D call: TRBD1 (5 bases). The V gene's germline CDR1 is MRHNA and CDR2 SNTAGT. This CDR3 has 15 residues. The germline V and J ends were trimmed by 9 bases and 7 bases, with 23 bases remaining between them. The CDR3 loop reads CASHHGGAPPHTQYF. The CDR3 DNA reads TGTGCCAGTCATCACGGTGGGGCCCCCCCCCATACGCAGTATTTT.

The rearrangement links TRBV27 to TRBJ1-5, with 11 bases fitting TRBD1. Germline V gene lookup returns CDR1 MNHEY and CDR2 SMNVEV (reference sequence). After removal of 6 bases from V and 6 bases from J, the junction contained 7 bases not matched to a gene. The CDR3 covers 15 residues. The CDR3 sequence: CASSHGQGARQPQHF. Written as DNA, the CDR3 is TGTGCCAGCAGCCACGGACAGGGGGCGCGTCAGCCCCAGCATTTT.

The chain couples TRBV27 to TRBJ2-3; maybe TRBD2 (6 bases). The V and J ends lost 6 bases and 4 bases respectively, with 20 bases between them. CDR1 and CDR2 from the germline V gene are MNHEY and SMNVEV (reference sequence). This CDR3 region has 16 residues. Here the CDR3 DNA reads TGTGCCAGCAGCCCAATGGGGGGTTTCAAGGCAGATACGCAGTATTTT. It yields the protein CASSPMGGFKADTQYF.

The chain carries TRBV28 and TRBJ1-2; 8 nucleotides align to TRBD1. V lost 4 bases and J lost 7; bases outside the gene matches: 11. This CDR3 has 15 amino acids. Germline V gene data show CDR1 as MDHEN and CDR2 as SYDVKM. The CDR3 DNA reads TGTGCCAGCAGTTCACTTCTTCAGGGGGCCGGTGGCTACACCTTC. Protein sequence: CASSSLLQGAGGYTF.

CDR3 region: CAISDQGQVEGYTF. CDR3 DNA sequence: TGTGCCATCAGTGACCAGGGTCAGGTGGAAGGCTACACCTTC. This sequence joins TRBV10-3 and TRBJ1-2, with D possibly matching TRBD1 (5 bases). V lost 3 bases and J 8 bases, leaving 16 bases between the germline ends. CDR1 is ENHRY and CDR2 is SYGVKD in the germline V gene. This CDR3 has 14 residues.

The CDR3 loop reads CASRLGQGGLFF. Written as DNA, the CDR3 is TGTGCCAGCAGACTCGGACAGGGGGGACTGTTCTTC. The chain joins TRBV28 to TRBJ2-1; 10 bases line up with TRBD1. Germline CDR1 is MDHEN and CDR2 is SYDVKM. V lost 6 bases and J lost 15; bases outside the gene matches: 8. The CDR3 is 12 amino acids.

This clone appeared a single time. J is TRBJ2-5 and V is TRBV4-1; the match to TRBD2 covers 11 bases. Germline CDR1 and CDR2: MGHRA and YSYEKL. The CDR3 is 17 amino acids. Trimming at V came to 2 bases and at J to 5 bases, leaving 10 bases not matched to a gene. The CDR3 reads CASSQQLAGVGAETQYF. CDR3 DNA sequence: TGCGCCAGCAGCCAACAACTAGCGGGAGTGGGCGCGGAGACCCAGTACTTC.

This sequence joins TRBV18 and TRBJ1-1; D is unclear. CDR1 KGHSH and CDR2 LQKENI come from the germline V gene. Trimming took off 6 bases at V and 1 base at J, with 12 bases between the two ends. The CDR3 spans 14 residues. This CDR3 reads CASSPNTANTEAFF. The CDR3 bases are TGTGCCAGCTCCCCAAATACAGCGAACACTGAAGCTTTCTTT.

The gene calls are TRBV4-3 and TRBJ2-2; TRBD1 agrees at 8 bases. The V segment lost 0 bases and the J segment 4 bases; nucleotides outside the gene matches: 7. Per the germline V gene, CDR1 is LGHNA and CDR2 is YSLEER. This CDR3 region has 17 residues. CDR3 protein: CASSQERQGAGTGELFF. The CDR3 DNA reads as TGCGCCAGCAGCCAAGAAAGGCAGGGGGCGGGCACCGGGGAGCTGTTTTTT.

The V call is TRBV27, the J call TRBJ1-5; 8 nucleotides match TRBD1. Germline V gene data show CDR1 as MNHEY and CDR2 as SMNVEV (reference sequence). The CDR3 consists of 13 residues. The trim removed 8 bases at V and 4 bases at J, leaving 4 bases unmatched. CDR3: CASQGAINQPQHF. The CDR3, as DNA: TGTGCCAGCCAGGGGGCGATAAATCAGCCCCAGCATTTT.

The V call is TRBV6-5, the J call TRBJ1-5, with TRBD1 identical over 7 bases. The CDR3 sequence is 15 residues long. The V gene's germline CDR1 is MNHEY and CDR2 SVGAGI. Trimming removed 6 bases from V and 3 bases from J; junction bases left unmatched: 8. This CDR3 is CASSSTGPTNQPQHF. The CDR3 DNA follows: TGTGCCAGCAGCTCGACAGGGCCTACCAATCAGCCCCAGCATTTT.

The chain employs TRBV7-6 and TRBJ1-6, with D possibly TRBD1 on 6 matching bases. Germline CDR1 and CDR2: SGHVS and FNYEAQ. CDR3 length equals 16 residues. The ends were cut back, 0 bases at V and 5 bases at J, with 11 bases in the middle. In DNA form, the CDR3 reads TGTGCCAGCAGCTTAGCGGGGACACCGGATAATTCACCCCTCCACTTT. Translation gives CASSLAGTPDNSPLHF.

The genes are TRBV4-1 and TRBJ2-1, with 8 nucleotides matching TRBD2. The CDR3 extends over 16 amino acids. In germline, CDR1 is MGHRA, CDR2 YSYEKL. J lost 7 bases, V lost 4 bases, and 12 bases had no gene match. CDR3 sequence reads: CASSLQFVVAGNEQFF. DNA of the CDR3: TGCGCCAGCAGCCTACAGTTCGTGGTAGCGGGGAATGAGCAGTTCTTC.

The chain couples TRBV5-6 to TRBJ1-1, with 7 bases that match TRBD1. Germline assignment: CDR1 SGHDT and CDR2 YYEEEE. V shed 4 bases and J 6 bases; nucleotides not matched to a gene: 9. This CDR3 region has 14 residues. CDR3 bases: TGTGCCAGCAGCCCACAAGACAGGGCTGCTGAAGCTTTCTTT. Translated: CASSPQDRAAEAFF.